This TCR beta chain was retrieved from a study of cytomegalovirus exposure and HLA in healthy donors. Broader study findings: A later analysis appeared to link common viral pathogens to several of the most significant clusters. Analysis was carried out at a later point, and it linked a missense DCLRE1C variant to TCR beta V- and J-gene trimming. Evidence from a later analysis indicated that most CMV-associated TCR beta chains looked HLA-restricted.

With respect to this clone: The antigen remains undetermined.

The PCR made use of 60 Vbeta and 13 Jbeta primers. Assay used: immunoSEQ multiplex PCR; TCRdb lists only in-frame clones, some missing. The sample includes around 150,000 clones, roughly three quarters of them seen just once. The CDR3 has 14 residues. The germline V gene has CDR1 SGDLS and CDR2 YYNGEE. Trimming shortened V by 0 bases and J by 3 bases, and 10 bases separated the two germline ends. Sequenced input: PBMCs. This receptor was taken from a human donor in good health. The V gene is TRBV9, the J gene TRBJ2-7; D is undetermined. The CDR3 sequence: CASSVGPPYYEQYF. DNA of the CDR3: TGTGCCAGCAGCGTAGGTCCTCCTTACTACGAGCAGTACTTC.